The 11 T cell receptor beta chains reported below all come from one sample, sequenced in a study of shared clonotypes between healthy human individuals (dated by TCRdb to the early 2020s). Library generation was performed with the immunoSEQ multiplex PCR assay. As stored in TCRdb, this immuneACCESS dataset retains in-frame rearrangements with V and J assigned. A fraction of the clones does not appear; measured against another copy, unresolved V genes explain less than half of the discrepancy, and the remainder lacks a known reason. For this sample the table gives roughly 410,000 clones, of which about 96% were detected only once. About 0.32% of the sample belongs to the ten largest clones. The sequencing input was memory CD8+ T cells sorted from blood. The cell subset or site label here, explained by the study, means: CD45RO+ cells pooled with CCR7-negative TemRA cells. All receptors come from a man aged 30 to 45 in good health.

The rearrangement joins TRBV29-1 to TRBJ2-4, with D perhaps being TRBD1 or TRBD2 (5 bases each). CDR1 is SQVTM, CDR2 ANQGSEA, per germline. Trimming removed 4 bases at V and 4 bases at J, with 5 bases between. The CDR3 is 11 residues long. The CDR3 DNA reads TGCAGCGTTGGGGGGAAAAACATTCAGTACTTC. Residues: CSVGGKNIQYF. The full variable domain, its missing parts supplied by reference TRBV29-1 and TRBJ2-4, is SAVISQKPSRDICQRGTSLTIQCQVDSQVTMMFWYRQQPGQSLTLIATANQGSEATYESGFVIDKFPISRPNLTFSTLTVSNMSPEDSSIYLCSVGGKNIQYFGAGTRLSVL.

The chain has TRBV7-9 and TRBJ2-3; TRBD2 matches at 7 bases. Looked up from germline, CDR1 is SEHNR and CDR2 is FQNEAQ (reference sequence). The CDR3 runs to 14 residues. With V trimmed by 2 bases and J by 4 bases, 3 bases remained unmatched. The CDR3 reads CASSLTGRSDTQYF. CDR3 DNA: TGTGCCAGCAGCTTAACCGGGAGGTCAGATACGCAGTATTTT.

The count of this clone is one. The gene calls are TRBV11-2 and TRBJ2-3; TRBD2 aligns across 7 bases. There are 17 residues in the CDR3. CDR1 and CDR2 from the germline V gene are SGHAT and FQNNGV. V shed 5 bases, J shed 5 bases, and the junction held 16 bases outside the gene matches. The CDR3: CASSQWTRWMMLDTQYF. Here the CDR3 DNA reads TGTGCCAGCAGCCAATGGACTAGATGGATGATGTTAGATACGCAGTATTTT.

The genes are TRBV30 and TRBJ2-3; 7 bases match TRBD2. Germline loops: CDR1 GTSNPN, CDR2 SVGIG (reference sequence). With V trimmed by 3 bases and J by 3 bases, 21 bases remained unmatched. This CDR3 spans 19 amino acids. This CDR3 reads CAWSAPLAGEALRTDTQYF. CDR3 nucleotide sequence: TGTGCCTGGAGCGCCCCCCTTGCGGGAGAGGCTCTACGTACAGATACGCAGTATTTT.

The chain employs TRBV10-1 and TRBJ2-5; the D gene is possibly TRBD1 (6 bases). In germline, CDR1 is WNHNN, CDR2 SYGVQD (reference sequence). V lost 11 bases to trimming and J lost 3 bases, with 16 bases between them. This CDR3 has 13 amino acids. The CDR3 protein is CARVLGTKETQYF. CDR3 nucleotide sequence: TGCGCCCGCGTACTAGGGACAAAAGAGACCCAGTACTTC.

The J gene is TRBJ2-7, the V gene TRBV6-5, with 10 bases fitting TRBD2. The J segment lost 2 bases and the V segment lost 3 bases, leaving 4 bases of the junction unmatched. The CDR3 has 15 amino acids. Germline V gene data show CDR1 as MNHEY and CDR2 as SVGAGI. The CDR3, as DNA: TGTGCCAGCAGTTATTCTAGCGGGGGACCCTACGAGCAGTACTTC. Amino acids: CASSYSSGGPYEQYF.

CDR3 protein: CASSHRLAEETQYF. CDR3 DNA sequence: TGTGCCAGCAGCCACCGACTAGCGGAAGAGACCCAGTACTTC. The V call is TRBV7-2, the J call TRBJ2-5, with 9 bases that match TRBD2. Germline V gene lookup returns CDR1 SGHTA and CDR2 FQGNSA. The CDR3 sequence is 14 residues long. V trimming: 5 bases; J trimming: 3 bases; junction bases outside the gene matches: 4.

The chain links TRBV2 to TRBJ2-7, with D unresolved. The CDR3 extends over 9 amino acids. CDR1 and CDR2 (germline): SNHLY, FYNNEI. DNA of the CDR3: TGTGCAAGCGAAGGGGAGCAGTACTTC. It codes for CASEGEQYF.

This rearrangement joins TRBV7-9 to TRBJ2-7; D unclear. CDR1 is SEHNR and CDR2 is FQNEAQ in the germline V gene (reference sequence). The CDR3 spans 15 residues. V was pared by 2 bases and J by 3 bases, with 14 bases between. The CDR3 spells CASSLSDGSLYEQYF. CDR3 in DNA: TGTGCCAGCAGCTTAAGTGACGGTTCACTCTACGAGCAGTACTTC.

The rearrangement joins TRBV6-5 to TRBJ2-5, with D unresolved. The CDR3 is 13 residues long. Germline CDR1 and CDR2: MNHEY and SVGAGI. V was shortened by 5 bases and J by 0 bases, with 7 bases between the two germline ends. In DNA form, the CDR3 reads TGTGCCAGCAGTGTCAGCTACCAAGAGACCCAGTACTTC. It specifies CASSVSYQETQYF.

This chain's CDR3 is CASSPVQETQYF. In DNA form, the CDR3 reads TGTGCCAGCAGCCCAGTCCAAGAGACCCAGTACTTC. The chain carries TRBV6-6 and TRBJ2-5, with D hard to call. The CDR3 spans 12 residues. Trimming took 6 bases from V and 1 from J, leaving 6 bases between them. Germline V CDR1 and CDR2: MNHNY, SVGAGI (reference sequence).